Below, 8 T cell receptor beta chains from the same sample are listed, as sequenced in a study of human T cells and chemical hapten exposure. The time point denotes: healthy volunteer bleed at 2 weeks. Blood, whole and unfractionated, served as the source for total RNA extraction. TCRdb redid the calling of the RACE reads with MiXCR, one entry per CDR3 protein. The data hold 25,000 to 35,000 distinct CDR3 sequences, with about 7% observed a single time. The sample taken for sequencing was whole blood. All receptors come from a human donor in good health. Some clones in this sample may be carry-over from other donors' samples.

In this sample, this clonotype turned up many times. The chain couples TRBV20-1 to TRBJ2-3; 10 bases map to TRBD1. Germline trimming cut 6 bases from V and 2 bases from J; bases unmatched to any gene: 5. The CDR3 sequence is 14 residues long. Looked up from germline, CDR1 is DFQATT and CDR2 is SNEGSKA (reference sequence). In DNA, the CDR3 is TGCAGTGCCACCGGGACAGGGGCCACAGATACGCAGTATTTT. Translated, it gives CSATGTGATDTQYF.

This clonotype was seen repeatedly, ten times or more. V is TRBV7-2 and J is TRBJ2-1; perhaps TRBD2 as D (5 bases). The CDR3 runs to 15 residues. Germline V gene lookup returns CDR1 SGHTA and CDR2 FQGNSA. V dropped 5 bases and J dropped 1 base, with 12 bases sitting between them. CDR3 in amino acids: CASSQDWKSYNEQFF. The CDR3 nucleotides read TGTGCCAGCAGCCAGGACTGGAAATCCTACAATGAGCAGTTCTTC.

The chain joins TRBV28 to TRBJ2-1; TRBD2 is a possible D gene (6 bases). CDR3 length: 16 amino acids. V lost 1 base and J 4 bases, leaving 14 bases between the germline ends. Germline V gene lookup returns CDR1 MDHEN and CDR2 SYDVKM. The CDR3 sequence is CASSLFRPGLYNEQFF. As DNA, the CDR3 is TGTGCCAGCAGTTTATTTAGGCCGGGACTTTACAATGAGCAGTTCTTC. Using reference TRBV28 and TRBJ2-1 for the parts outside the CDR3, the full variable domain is DVKVTQSSRYLVKRTGEKVFLECVQDMDHENMFWYRQDPGLGLRLIYFSYDVKMKEKGDIPEGYSVSREKKERFSLILESASTNQTSMYLCASSLFRPGLYNEQFFGPGTRLTVL.

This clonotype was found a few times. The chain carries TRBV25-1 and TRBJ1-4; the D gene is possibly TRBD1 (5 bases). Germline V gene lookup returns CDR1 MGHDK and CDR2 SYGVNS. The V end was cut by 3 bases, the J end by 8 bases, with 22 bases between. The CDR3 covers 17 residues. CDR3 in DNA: TGTGCCAGCAGTGATCGAAGAAGGCAGGGAGCTTTAGAAAAACTGTTTTTT. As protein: CASSDRRRQGALEKLFF.

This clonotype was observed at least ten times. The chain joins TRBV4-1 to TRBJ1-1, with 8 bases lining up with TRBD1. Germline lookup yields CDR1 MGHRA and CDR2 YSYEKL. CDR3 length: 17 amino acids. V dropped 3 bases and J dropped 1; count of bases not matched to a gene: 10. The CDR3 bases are TGCGCCAGCAGCCACGCCATCCGGACAGGGAAGAACACTGAAGCTTTCTTT. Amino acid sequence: CASSHAIRTGKNTEAFF.

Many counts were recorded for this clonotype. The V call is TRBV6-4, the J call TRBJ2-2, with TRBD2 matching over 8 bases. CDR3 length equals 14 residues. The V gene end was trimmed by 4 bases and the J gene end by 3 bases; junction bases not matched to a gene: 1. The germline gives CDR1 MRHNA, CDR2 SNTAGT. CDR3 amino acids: CASSGSGDTGELFF. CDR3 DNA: TGTGCCAGCAGTGGTAGCGGGGACACCGGGGAGCTGTTTTTT.

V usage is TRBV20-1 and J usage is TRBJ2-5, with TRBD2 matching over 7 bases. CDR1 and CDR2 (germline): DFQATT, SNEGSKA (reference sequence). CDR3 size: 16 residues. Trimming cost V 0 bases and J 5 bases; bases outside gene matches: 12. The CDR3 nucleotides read TGCAGTGCTAGAGATCTGAGGGCGGGGGAGGGGGAGACCCAGTACTTC. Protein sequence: CSARDLRAGEGETQYF.

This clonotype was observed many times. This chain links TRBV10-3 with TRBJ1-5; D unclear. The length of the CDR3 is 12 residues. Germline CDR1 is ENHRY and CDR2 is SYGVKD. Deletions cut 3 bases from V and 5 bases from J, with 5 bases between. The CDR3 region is CAISEWDQPQHF. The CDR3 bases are TGTGCCATCAGTGAATGGGATCAGCCCCAGCATTTT.